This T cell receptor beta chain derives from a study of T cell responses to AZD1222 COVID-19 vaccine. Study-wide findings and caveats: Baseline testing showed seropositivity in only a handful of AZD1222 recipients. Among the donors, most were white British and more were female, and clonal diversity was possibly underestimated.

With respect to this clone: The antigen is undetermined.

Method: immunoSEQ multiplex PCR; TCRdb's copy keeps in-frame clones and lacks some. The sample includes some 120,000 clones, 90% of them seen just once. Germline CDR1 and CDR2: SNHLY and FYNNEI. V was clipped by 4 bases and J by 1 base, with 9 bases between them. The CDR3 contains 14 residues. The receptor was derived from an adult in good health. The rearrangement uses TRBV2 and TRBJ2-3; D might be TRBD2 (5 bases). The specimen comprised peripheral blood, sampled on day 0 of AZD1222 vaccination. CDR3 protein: CASSVRGRTDTQYF. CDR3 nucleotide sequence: TGTGCCAGCAGTGTACGAGGGCGCACAGATACGCAGTATTTT. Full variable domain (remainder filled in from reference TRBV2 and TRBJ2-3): EPEVTQTPSHQVTQMGQEVILRCVPISNHLYFYWYRQILGQKVEFLVSFYNNEISEKSEIFDDQFSVERPDGSNFTLKIRSTKLEDSAMYFCASSVRGRTDTQYFGPGTRLTVL.